The T cell receptor beta chain under discussion was sequenced for a study of shared clonotypes between healthy human individuals. Broader study findings: Represented genetic and exposure-history diversity was restricted by having few donors.

This clone was counted between two and nine times. Its specificity is not known. Donors were healthy HIV-negative adults without recently reported acute infections or vaccinations. Genomic DNA per cell subset filled all wells of several immunoSEQ plates. Assay: immunoSEQ multiplex PCR; the TCRdb copy retains only in-frame clones and omits some. Among about 470,000 clones, roughly 77% were seen once, and the ten largest hold approximately 13%. This CDR3 is 14 amino acids long. Germline values: CDR1 LNHDA, CDR2 SQIVND (reference sequence). Deletions cut 3 bases from V and 0 bases from J, with 6 bases between.

The sequence was collected from a woman aged 40 to 50 in good health. Some clones in this sample may be carry-over from other donors' samples. The V and J genes are TRBV19 and TRBJ1-5, with unresolved D. Material for sequencing was PBMCs. The CDR3 is CASSMAHSNQPQHF. Here the CDR3 DNA reads TGTGCCAGTAGTATGGCCCATAGCAATCAGCCCCAGCATTTT.